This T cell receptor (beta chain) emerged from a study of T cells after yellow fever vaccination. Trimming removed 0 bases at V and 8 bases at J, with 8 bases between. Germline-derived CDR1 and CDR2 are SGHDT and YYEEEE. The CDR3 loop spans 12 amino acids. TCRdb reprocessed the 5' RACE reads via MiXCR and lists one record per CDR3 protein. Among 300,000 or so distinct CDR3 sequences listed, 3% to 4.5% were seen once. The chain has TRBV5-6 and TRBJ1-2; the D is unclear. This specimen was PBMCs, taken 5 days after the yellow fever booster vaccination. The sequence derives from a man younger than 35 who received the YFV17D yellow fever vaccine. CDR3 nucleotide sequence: TGTGCCAGCAGCTTGGGGCCGCGCGGCTACACCTTC. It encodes CASSLGPRGYTF. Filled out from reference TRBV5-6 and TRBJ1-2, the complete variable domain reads DAGVTQSPTHLIKTRGQQVTLRCSPKSGHDTVSWYQQALGQGPQFIFQYYEEEERQRGNFPDRFSGHQFPNYSSELNVNALLLGDSALYLCASSLGPRGYTFGSGTRLTVV.